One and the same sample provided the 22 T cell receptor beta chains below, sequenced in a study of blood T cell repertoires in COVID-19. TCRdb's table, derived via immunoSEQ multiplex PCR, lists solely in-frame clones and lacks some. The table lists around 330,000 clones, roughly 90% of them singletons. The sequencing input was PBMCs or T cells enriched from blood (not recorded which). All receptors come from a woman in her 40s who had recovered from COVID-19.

CDR3 amino acids: CASSVGLAGESGQETQYF. The CDR3 region has the DNA TGTGCCAGCAGCGTCGGACTAGCGGGGGAAAGCGGCCAAGAGACCCAGTACTTC. The chain joins TRBV9 to TRBJ2-5; 13 bases agree with TRBD2. Per the germline V gene, CDR1 is SGDLS and CDR2 is YYNGEE. V lost 2 bases to trimming and J lost 1 base; unmatched junction nucleotides: 8. CDR3 size: 18 residues. Based on the CDR3 plus reference TRBV9 and TRBJ2-5, the full variable domain is DSGVTQTPKHLITATGQRVTLRCSPRSGDLSVYWYQQSLDQGLQFLIQYYNGEERAKGNILERFSAQQFPDLHSELNLSSLELGDSALYFCASSVGLAGESGQETQYFGPGTRLLVL.

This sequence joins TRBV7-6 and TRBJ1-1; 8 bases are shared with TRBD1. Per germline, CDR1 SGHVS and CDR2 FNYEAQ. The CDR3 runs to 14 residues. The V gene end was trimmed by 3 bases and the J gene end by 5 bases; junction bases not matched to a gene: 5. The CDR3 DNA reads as TGTGCCAGCAGCTTGAGAACAGGGGGGACTGAAGCTTTCTTT. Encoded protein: CASSLRTGGTEAFF.

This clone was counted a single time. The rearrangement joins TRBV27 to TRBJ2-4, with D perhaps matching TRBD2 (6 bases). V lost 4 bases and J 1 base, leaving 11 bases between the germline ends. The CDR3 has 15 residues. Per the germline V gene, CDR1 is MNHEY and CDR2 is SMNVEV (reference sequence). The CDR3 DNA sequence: TGTGCCAGCAGTTGGGGCCGGGGGGCCAAAAACATTCAGTACTTC. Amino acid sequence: CASSWGRGAKNIQYF.

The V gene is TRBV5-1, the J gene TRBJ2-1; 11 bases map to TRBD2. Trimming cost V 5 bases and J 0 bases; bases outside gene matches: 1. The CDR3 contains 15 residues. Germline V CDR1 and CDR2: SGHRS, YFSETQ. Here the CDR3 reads CASSSGGASYNEQFF. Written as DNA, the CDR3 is TGCGCCAGCAGTAGCGGGGGGGCCTCCTACAATGAGCAGTTCTTC.

The CDR3 reads CAWSVVSEETQYF. CDR3 in DNA: TGTGCCTGGAGTGTCGTCAGTGAAGAGACCCAGTACTTC. The chain couples TRBV30 to TRBJ2-5; D uncertain. Trimming removed 0 bases at V and 3 bases at J, with 8 bases between. This CDR3 is built from 13 residues. Germline V gene lookup returns CDR1 GTSNPN and CDR2 SVGIG (reference sequence). Full variable domain (rest looked up from reference TRBV30 and TRBJ2-5): SQTIHQWPATLVQPVGSPLSLECTVEGTSNPNLYWYRQAAGRGLQLLFYSVGIGQISSEVPQNLSASRPQDRQFILSSKKLLLSDSGFYLCAWSVVSEETQYFGPGTRLLVL.

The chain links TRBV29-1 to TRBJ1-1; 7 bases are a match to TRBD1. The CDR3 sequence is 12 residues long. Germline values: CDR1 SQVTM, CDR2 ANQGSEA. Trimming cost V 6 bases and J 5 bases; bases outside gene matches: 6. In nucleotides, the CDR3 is TGCAGCGTAAAGACAGGGTGGACTGAAGCTTTCTTT. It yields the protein CSVKTGWTEAFF.

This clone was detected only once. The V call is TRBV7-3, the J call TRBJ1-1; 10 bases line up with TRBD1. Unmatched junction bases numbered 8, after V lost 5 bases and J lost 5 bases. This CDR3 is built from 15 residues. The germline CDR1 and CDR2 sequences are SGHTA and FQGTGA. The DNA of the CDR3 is TGTGCCAGCAGCCTGTCCGGGACAGGGGTGACTGAAGCTTTCTTT. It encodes CASSLSGTGVTEAFF.

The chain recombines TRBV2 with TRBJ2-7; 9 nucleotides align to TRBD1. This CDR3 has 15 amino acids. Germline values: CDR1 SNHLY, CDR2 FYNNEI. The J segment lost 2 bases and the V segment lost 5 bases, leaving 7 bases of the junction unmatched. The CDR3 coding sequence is TGTGCCAGCAGTCGTACCGGGACAGGGCCCTACGAGCAGTACTTC. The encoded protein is CASSRTGTGPYEQYF. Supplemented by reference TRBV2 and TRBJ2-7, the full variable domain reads EPEVTQTPSHQVTQMGQEVILRCVPISNHLYFYWYRQILGQKVEFLVSFYNNEISEKSEIFDDQFSVERPDGSNFTLKIRSTKLEDSAMYFCASSRTGTGPYEQYFGPGTRLTVT.

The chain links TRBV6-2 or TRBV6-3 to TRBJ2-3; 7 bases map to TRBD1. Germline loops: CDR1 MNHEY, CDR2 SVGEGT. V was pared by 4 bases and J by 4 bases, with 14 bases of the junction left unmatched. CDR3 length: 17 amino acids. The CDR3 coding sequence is TGTGCCAGCAGTTGGCCCAAGACAGGGCTCAGCGCAGATACGCAGTATTTT. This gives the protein CASSWPKTGLSADTQYF.

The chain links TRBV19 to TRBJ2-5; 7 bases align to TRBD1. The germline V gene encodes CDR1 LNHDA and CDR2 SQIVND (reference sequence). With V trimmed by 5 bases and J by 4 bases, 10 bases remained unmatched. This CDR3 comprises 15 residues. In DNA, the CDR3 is TGTGCCAGTAGTCCTCTCCGGACAGGCCCAGAGACCCAGTACTTC. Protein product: CASSPLRTGPETQYF.

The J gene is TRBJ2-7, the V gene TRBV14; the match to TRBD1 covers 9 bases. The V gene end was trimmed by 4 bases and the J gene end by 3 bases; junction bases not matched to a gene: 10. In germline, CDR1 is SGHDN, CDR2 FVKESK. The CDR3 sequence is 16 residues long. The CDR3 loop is CASSPRDATGGYEQYF. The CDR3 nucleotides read TGTGCCAGCAGCCCACGCGACGCGACAGGGGGCTACGAGCAGTACTTC. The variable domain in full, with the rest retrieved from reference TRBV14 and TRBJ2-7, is EAGVTQFPSHSVIEKGQTVTLRCDPISGHDNLYWYRRVMGKEIKFLLHFVKESKQDESGMPNNRFLAERTGGTYSTLKVQPAELEDSGVYFCASSPRDATGGYEQYFGPGTRLTVT.

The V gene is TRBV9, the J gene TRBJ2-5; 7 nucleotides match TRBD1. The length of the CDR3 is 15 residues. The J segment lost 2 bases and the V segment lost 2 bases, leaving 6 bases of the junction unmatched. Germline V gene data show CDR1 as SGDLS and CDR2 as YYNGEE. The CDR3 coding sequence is TGTGCCAGCAGCGTGTCCTGGGGACAGCAAGAGACCCAGTACTTC. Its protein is CASSVSWGQQETQYF.

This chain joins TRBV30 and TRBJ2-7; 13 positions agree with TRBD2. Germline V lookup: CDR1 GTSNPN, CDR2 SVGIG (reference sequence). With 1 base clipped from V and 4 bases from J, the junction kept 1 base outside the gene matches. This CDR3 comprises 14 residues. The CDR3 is CAWSETSGGYEQYF. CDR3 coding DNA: TGTGCCTGGAGTGAGACTAGCGGGGGGTACGAGCAGTACTTC.

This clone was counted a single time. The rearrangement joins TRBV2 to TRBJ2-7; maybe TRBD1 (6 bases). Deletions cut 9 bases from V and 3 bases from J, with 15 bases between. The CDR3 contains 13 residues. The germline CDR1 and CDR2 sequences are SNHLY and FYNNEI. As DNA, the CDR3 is TGTGCCAGTCTCCGGGACACCTACTACGAGCAGTACTTC. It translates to CASLRDTYYEQYF.

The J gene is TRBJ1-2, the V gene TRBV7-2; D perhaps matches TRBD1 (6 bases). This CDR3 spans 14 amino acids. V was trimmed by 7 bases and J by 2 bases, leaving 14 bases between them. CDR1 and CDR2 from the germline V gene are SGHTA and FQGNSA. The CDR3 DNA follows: TGTGCCAGCACATACGTCCAGGGGAACTATGGCTACACCTTC. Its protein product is CASTYVQGNYGYTF.

Here the CDR3 reads CASSFSRGGNTGELFF. The DNA of the CDR3 is TGTGCCAGCAGCTTTAGCCGGGGGGGGAACACCGGGGAGCTGTTTTTT. The chain employs TRBV7-2 and TRBJ2-2, with 8 nucleotides matching TRBD2. V lost 3 bases to trimming and J lost 1 base; unmatched junction nucleotides: 4. Germline CDR1 and CDR2: SGHTA and FQGNSA. There are 16 residues in the CDR3.

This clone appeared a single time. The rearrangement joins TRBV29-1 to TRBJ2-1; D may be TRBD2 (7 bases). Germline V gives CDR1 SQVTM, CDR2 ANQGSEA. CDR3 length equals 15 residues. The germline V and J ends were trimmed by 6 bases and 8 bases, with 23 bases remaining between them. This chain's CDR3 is CSVRGEGLPGDEQFF. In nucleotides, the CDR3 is TGCAGCGTCAGAGGGGAGGGACTCCCAGGGGATGAGCAGTTCTTC.

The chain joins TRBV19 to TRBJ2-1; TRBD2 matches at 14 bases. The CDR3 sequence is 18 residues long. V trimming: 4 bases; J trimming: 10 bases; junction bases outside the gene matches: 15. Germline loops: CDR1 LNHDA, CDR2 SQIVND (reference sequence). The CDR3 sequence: CASSTGHIGTSGSREQFF. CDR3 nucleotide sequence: TGTGCCAGTAGTACCGGACATATTGGGACTAGCGGGAGCCGGGAGCAGTTCTTC.

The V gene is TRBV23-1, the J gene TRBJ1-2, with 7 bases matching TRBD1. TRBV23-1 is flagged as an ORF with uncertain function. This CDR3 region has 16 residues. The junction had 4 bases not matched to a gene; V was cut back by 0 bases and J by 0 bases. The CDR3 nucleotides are TGCGCCAGCAGTCAATCGGGAGGACAGGCTAACTATGGCTACACCTTC. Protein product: CASSQSGGQANYGYTF.

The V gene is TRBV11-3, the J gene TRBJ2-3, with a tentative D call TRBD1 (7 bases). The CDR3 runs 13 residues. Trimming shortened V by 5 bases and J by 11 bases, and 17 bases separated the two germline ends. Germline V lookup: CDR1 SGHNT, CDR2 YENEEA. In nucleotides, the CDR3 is TGTGCCAGCAGCGAGAGACAGGGACTTGGGCAGTATTTT. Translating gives CASSERQGLGQYF.

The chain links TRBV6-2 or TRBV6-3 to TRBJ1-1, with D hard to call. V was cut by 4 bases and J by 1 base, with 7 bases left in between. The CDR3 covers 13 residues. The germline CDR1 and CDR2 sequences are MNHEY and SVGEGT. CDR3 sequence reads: CASSWGENTEAFF. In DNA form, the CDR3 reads TGTGCCAGCAGTTGGGGAGAGAACACTGAAGCTTTCTTT.

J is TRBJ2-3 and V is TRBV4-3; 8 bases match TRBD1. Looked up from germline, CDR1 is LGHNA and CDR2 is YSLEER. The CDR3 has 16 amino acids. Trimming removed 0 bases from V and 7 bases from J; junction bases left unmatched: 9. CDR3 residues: CASSQDLGQGRNTQYF. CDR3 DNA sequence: TGCGCCAGCAGCCAAGATCTCGGACAGGGAAGAAATACGCAGTATTTT.